The source of this TCR beta chain is a study of blood T cells in healthy people across ages. The CDR3 consists of 13 residues. V was clipped by 4 bases and J by 3 bases, with 11 bases between them. Germline assignment: CDR1 SGDLS and CDR2 YYNGEE. Study results and caveats: It was held that diversity estimates obtained from one million T cells represented underestimates. Roughly linear declines in TCR beta diversity per million T cells occurred with age.

Through a sample-barcoded 5' primer and a J-beta primer mix, a second PCR was run for 7 to 11 cycles. One entry per CDR3 protein results from TCRdb running MiXCR on the 5' RACE reads. The sample holds 550,000 to 650,000 distinct CDR3 sequences, approximately 30% seen once. This clonotype came up many times. Its antigen is still unknown. The chain joins TRBV9 to TRBJ2-7, with TRBD1 as a possible D gene (5 bases). The TCR comes from a woman aged 80 or over in good health. The sequenced sample consisted of blood. In nucleotides, the CDR3 is TGTGCCAGCAGCAAACGCGACAGCTACGAGCAGTACTTC. The encoded protein is CASSKRDSYEQYF.